These T cell receptor beta chains were read from a single sample in a study of T cell responses to AZD1222 COVID-19 vaccine. The data were produced by immunoSEQ multiplex PCR, yet TCRdb's version contains in-frame clones alone and is incomplete. The table records 110,000 or so clones, about 91% of them present only once. Sample: peripheral blood, taken 28 days after the second AZD1222 dose. These receptors all stem from an adult who received the AZD1222 COVID-19 vaccine. CDR3s include the opening cysteine and the closing phenylalanine or tryptophan. The D gene is left open where the match is weak. The size entry is marked missing in some rows and otherwise reads once, few, many or a size class.

TRBJ2-2 | NA | TRBV7-8 | TRBD1 | CASSPLYGTGAVAGELFF | TGTGCCAGCAGCCCACTTTATGGTACAGGGGCAGTGGCCGGGGAGCTGTTTTTT
TRBJ2-1 | NA | TRBV7-3 | NA | CASSLDSSSYNEQFF | TGTGCCAGCAGCTTGGACTCGAGCTCCTACAATGAGCAGTTCTTC
TRBJ1-5 | NA | TRBV5-6 | NA | CASSLVGVGQPQHF | TGTGCCAGCAGCTTGGTGGGGGTGGGTCAGCCCCAGCATTTT
TRBJ1-5 | once | TRBV11-2 | NA | CASSLGFGLGQPQHF | TGTGCCAGCAGCTTAGGATTCGGACTTGGTCAGCCCCAGCATTTT
TRBJ2-7 | NA | TRBV7-2 | TRBD1 | CASSPDRGTYEQYF | TGTGCCAGCAGCCCGGACAGGGGGACCTACGAGCAGTACTTC
TRBJ1-3 | NA | TRBV19 | TRBD1 | CASSKPGTAGNTIYF | TGTGCCAGTAGTAAACCCGGGACAGCTGGAAACACCATATATTTT
TRBJ1-1 | NA | TRBV4-3 | NA | CASSQARNTEAFF | TGCGCCAGCAGCCAAGCAAGGAACACTGAAGCTTTCTTT
TRBJ1-2 | NA | TRBV6-1 | NA | CASSEVGGRGGYTF | TGTGCCAGCAGTGAAGTGGGGGGTCGAGGGGGCTACACCTTC
TRBJ1-2 | NA | TRBV19 | TRBD1 | CASSPLDRDYGYTF | TGTGCCAGTAGCCCGCTGGACAGGGATTATGGCTACACCTTC
TRBJ1-1 | NA | TRBV27 | NA | CASSREGTEAFF | TGTGCCAGCTCCCGGGAAGGGACTGAAGCTTTCTTT
TRBJ1-3 | NA | TRBV4-3 | NA | CASSPSLGDTIYF | TGCGCCAGCAGCCCGTCCCTGGGGGACACCATATATTTT
TRBJ1-6 | NA | TRBV7-9 | NA | CASSLHGGNNSPLHF | TGTGCCAGCAGCTTACACGGGGGAAATAATTCACCCCTCCACTTT
TRBJ2-7 | NA | TRBV5-1 | NA | CASSSGTLKDEQYF | TGCGCCAGCAGCTCCGGGACGCTTAAGGACGAGCAGTACTTC
TRBJ2-7 | NA | TRBV29-1 | TRBD1 | CSVVGTGPYEQYF | TGCAGCGTTGTAGGGACAGGGCCCTACGAGCAGTACTTC
TRBJ1-6 | NA | TRBV7-8 | TRBD1 | CASSPGTGSSYNSPLHF | TGTGCCAGCAGCCCCGGGACAGGGAGCTCCTATAATTCACCCCTCCACTTT
TRBJ1-1 | NA | TRBV11-1 | NA | CASSFSPITNTEAFF | TGTGCCAGCAGCTTCTCCCCGATTACCAACACTGAAGCTTTCTTT
TRBJ2-1 | NA | TRBV7-2 | TRBD2 | CASSPMAGGYEQFF | TGTGCCAGCAGCCCCATGGCGGGGGGTTATGAGCAGTTCTTC
TRBJ2-7 | few | TRBV14 | TRBD1 | CASSQGRGTGRQYF | TGTGCCAGCAGCCAAGGTAGGGGGACAGGAAGGCAGTACTTC
TRBJ2-5 | once | TRBV5-5 | TRBD1 | CASSSTGVETQYF | TGTGCCAGCAGCTCTACAGGGGTAGAGACCCAGTACTTC
TRBJ2-4 | NA | TRBV20-1 | NA | CSASIGPIAKNIQYF | TGCAGTGCTAGTATCGGGCCTATAGCCAAAAACATTCAGTACTTC
TRBJ1-2 | NA | TRBV9 | TRBD1 | CASSLRDREGIYGYTF | TGTGCCAGCAGCTTAAGGGACAGGGAGGGGATCTATGGCTACACCTTC
TRBJ1-1 | NA | TRBV7-9 | NA | CASSLLGISEAFF | TGTGCCAGCAGCTTATTGGGGATCAGTGAAGCTTTCTTT
TRBJ2-7 | few | TRBV10-2 | NA | CASSESGAVYEQYF | TGCGCCAGCAGTGAATCCGGGGCGGTTTACGAGCAGTACTTC
TRBJ1-1 | NA | TRBV18 | NA | CASRVGGSEAFF | TGTGCCAGCCGAGTAGGGGGGTCTGAAGCTTTCTTT
TRBJ2-7 | NA | TRBV27 | TRBD1 | CASSRDRGFEQYF | TGTGCCAGCAGCCGGGACAGGGGTTTCGAGCAGTACTTC
TRBJ2-5 | NA | TRBV6-2/TRBV6-3 | TRBD2 | CASSPGTSGKQETQYF | TGTGCCAGCAGCCCCGGGACTAGCGGCAAACAAGAGACCCAGTACTTC
TRBJ1-5 | NA | TRBV19 | NA | CASRTGDHSNQPQHF | TGTGCCAGTAGGACAGGAGACCATAGCAATCAGCCCCAGCATTTT
TRBJ1-2 | NA | TRBV16 | NA | CASSQSIAGLYGYTF | TGTGCCAGCAGCCAATCGATTGCGGGGCTGTATGGCTACACCTTC
TRBJ2-7 | NA | TRBV7-8 | NA | CASSLVSSYEQYF | TGTGCCAGCAGCCTAGTGAGCTCCTACGAGCAGTACTTC
TRBJ1-1 | NA | TRBV6-5 | NA | CASSYSHRSTEAFF | TGTGCCAGCAGTTACTCGCACAGAAGCACTGAAGCTTTCTTT
TRBJ1-2 | NA | TRBV9 | NA | CASSPWGTGYGYTF | TGTGCCAGCAGTCCATGGGGGACCGGCTATGGCTACACCTTC
TRBJ1-4 | NA | TRBV7-2 | NA | CASSAGESNEKLFF | TGTGCCAGCAGCGCTGGGGAATCTAATGAAAAACTGTTTTTT
TRBJ1-5 | few | TRBV2 | NA | CASSGSNSNQPQHF | TGTGCCAGCAGTGGATCCAACAGCAATCAGCCCCAGCATTTT
TRBJ1-5 | NA | TRBV6-6 | NA | CASSYSAGASQPQHF | TGTGCCAGCAGTTACTCAGCGGGGGCGAGTCAGCCCCAGCATTTT
TRBJ1-3 | NA | TRBV9 | NA | CASSPQDTNSNTIYF | TGTGCCAGCAGCCCTCAAGACACCAACTCAAACACCATATATTTT
TRBJ2-2 | NA | TRBV2 | NA | CASSERSASYTGELFF | TGTGCCAGCAGTGAACGGTCAGCCAGTTACACCGGGGAGCTGTTTTTT
TRBJ2-1 | NA | TRBV3-1/TRBV3-2 | NA | CASSRGSSYNEQFF | TGTGCCAGCAGCCGGGGGAGCTCCTACAATGAGCAGTTCTTC
TRBJ1-1 | NA | TRBV7-9 | NA | CASSPAGARNTEAFF | TGTGCCAGCAGCCCAGCAGGGGCGAGGAACACTGAAGCTTTCTTT
TRBJ2-1 | NA | TRBV24-1 | TRBD2 | CATSDRSGGMDEQFF | TGTGCCACCAGTGATCGTAGCGGGGGGATGGATGAGCAGTTCTTC
TRBJ1-1 | once | TRBV6-5 | NA | CASSLTGVTEAFF | TGTGCCAGCAGTTTAACAGGAGTCACTGAAGCTTTCTTT
TRBJ2-5 | NA | TRBV5-1 | TRBD1 | CASSWGQKETQYF | TGCGCCAGCAGCTGGGGACAGAAAGAGACCCAGTACTTC
TRBJ2-1 | NA | TRBV7-2 | TRBD1 | CASSYRGQGASNEQFF | TGTGCCAGCAGCTATAGGGGACAGGGGGCTTCTAATGAGCAGTTCTTC
TRBJ1-2 | NA | TRBV24-1 | NA | CATSDQDSAYGYTF | TGTGCCACCAGTGATCAAGACAGTGCTTATGGCTACACCTTC
TRBJ2-2 | NA | TRBV27 | NA | CASSYRDAANTGELFF | TGTGCCAGCAGTTACCGGGACGCCGCGAACACCGGGGAGCTGTTTTTT
TRBJ2-5 | NA | TRBV29-1 | NA | CSVNSETWETQYF | TGCAGCGTGAACTCGGAGACCTGGGAGACCCAGTACTTC
TRBJ1-5 | NA | TRBV7-2 | NA | CASSSRGALTSSNQPQHF | TGTGCCAGCAGCTCGAGAGGGGCCCTCACTTCTAGCAATCAGCCCCAGCATTTT
TRBJ2-1 | once | TRBV6-1 | NA | CASSEELPGTREQFF | TGTGCCAGCAGTGAAGAGCTTCCCGGGACGCGTGAGCAGTTCTTC
TRBJ1-1 | NA | TRBV9 | NA | CASSLQGSPSTEAFF | TGTGCCAGCAGCTTACAGGGCAGTCCCAGCACTGAAGCTTTCTTT
TRBJ2-7 | NA | TRBV5-1 | TRBD1 | CASSLLPRTGGIDEQYF | TGCGCCAGCAGCTTGCTTCCAAGGACAGGGGGCATCGACGAGCAGTACTTC
TRBJ1-1 | NA | TRBV12-2 | NA | CASRLAPEENTEAFF | TGTGCAAGTCGCTTAGCCCCTGAGGAGAACACTGAAGCTTTCTTT
TRBJ1-1 | NA | TRBV7-9 | NA | CASSLLQYPEAFF | TGTGCCAGCAGCTTATTGCAGTACCCCGAAGCTTTCTTT
TRBJ2-5 | NA | TRBV7-2 | NA | CASSLGGPIQETQYF | TGTGCCAGCAGCTTAGGGGGTCCTATCCAAGAGACCCAGTACTTC
TRBJ1-6 | NA | TRBV19 | NA | CASSSSGVGSPLHF | TGTGCCAGTAGTAGTTCCGGAGTCGGTTCACCCCTCCACTTT
TRBJ2-1 | NA | TRBV7-9 | TRBD1 | CASSLVERGPHNEQFF | TGTGCCAGCAGCTTGGTCGAAAGGGGGCCCCACAATGAGCAGTTCTTC
TRBJ1-5 | NA | TRBV21-1 | NA | CASSKAGDSRYQPQHF | TGTGCCAGCAGCAAAGCCGGGGACAGCCGTTATCAGCCCCAGCATTTT
TRBJ1-2 | NA | TRBV13 | NA | CASSLLTLNYGYTF | TGTGCCAGCAGCTTACTCACCCTTAACTATGGCTACACCTTC
TRBJ1-1 | NA | TRBV6-5 | TRBD1 | CATREQGKTEAFF | TGTGCCACGAGGGAACAGGGGAAAACTGAAGCTTTCTTT